This TCR beta chain was sequenced during a study of CD4 T cells in relation to SARS-CoV-2 and coronaviruses. This clone came up a few times. Its antigen remains unidentified. Trimming stripped 4 bases from V and 7 bases from J, with 11 bases between. The germline V gene has CDR1 LNHDA and CDR2 SQIVND (reference sequence). The CDR3 has 13 amino acids. Assay used: immunoSEQ multiplex PCR; TCRdb lists only in-frame clones, some missing. The sample has about 36,000 clones, 77% seen once. The chain employs TRBV19 and TRBJ2-4; possible D gene TRBD2, 5 bases. The specimen sequenced was memory CD4+ T cells from PBMCs, cultured in vitro. The sequence was collected from an adult with COVID-19. The DNA for the CDR3 is TGTGCCAGTAGTAGGGAGCTACAGAACATTCAGTACTTC. It encodes CASSRELQNIQYF.